These T cell receptor beta chains were read from a single sample in a study of control samples from healthy donors and cancer patients. Clones were read by immunoSEQ multiplex PCR, and TCRdb kept only the in-frame ones, dropping some. The sample lists 99,000 or so clones, around 82% occurring once. Sequenced: blood. The origin of the receptors is a woman in her 50s in good health. Both conserved end residues are part of each CDR3. Each record gives: J gene, clone size, V gene, D gene, CDR3 protein, CDR3 DNA. D genes are given only for firm matches. Clone size is given for some rows only: seen once, a few or many times, or a class if the clone is expanded.

J gene: TRBJ1-1; clone size: NA; V gene: TRBV10-3; D gene: TRBD1; CDR3 protein: CANRQGKIRNPEALF; CDR3 DNA: TGTGCCAACCGACAGGGGAAGATTAGGAACCCTGAAGCTCTCTTT
J gene: TRBJ2-2; clone size: NA; V gene: TRBV24-1; D gene: NA; CDR3 protein: CATSDFGGRELFF; CDR3 DNA: TGTGCCACCAGTGATTTTGGAGGGAGGGAGCTGTTTTTT
J gene: TRBJ1-4; clone size: NA; V gene: TRBV18; D gene: NA; CDR3 protein: CASSPPDTQLNEKLFF; CDR3 DNA: TGTGCCAGCTCACCACCGGACACACAACTTAATGAAAAACTGTTTTTT
J gene: TRBJ2-7; clone size: NA; V gene: TRBV29-1; D gene: TRBD2; CDR3 protein: CSVRLAGLASEQYF; CDR3 DNA: TGCAGCGTGCGACTAGCGGGACTCGCGAGCGAGCAGTACTTC
J gene: TRBJ1-5; clone size: NA; V gene: TRBV29-1; D gene: NA; CDR3 protein: CSVARPGSNQPQHF; CDR3 DNA: TGCAGCGTGGCCCGCCCCGGGAGCAATCAGCCCCAGCATTTT
J gene: TRBJ2-3; clone size: NA; V gene: TRBV13; D gene: TRBD2; CDR3 protein: CASSSGRAGPSTDTQYF; CDR3 DNA: TGTGCCAGCAGCTCCGGACGAGCGGGGCCCTCCACAGATACGCAGTATTTT
J gene: TRBJ1-2; clone size: few; V gene: TRBV2; D gene: TRBD1; CDR3 protein: CASSRQGADYGYTF; CDR3 DNA: TGTGCCAGCAGTAGACAGGGGGCCGACTATGGCTACACCTTC
J gene: TRBJ2-1; clone size: NA; V gene: TRBV27; D gene: TRBD2; CDR3 protein: CARPTGTSVIEQFF; CDR3 DNA: TGTGCCAGACCTACCGGGACTAGCGTAATAGAGCAGTTCTTC
J gene: TRBJ2-1; clone size: NA; V gene: TRBV10-3; D gene: TRBD1; CDR3 protein: CAIRPGTGAYNEQFF; CDR3 DNA: TGTGCCATCAGACCCGGGACAGGGGCCTACAATGAGCAGTTCTTC
J gene: TRBJ1-2; clone size: NA; V gene: TRBV3-1/TRBV3-2; D gene: NA; CDR3 protein: CASSQQGKNYGYTF; CDR3 DNA: TGTGCCAGCAGTCAACAGGGTAAAAACTATGGCTACACCTTC
J gene: TRBJ2-7; clone size: NA; V gene: TRBV7-9; D gene: TRBD1; CDR3 protein: CASSLFGQGAYEQYF; CDR3 DNA: TGTGCCAGCAGCTTGTTCGGACAGGGGGCCTACGAGCAGTACTTC
J gene: TRBJ1-6; clone size: few; V gene: TRBV14; D gene: NA; CDR3 protein: CASSHSGRNSPLHF; CDR3 DNA: TGTGCCAGCAGCCACTCAGGGCGCAATTCACCCCTCCACTTT
J gene: TRBJ1-2; clone size: once; V gene: TRBV2; D gene: NA; CDR3 protein: CASSEYIESYGYTF; CDR3 DNA: TGTGCCAGCAGTGAATACATAGAGAGCTATGGCTACACCTTC
J gene: TRBJ1-1; clone size: NA; V gene: TRBV6-5; D gene: NA; CDR3 protein: CASLLRDGVTEAFF; CDR3 DNA: TGTGCCAGCTTGCTCCGGGACGGGGTGACTGAAGCTTTCTTT
J gene: TRBJ1-1; clone size: once; V gene: TRBV5-1; D gene: NA; CDR3 protein: CASSLGRLNTEAFF; CDR3 DNA: TGCGCCAGCAGCTTGGGCAGATTGAACACTGAAGCTTTCTTT
J gene: TRBJ2-7; clone size: NA; V gene: TRBV5-1; D gene: NA; CDR3 protein: CASRDPRTGIEQYF; CDR3 DNA: TGCGCCAGCAGAGACCCCCGTACAGGGATCGAGCAGTACTTC
J gene: TRBJ2-2; clone size: few; V gene: TRBV2; D gene: TRBD2; CDR3 protein: CASSEQAGRTGELFF; CDR3 DNA: TGTGCCAGCAGTGAACAAGCGGGACGGACCGGGGAGCTGTTTTTT
J gene: TRBJ1-3; clone size: NA; V gene: TRBV4-3; D gene: TRBD1; CDR3 protein: CASSRGQSGNTIYF; CDR3 DNA: TGCGCCAGCAGTCGGGGACAGAGTGGAAACACCATATATTTT
J gene: TRBJ1-6; clone size: NA; V gene: TRBV9; D gene: NA; CDR3 protein: CASSVDGRGYNSPLHF; CDR3 DNA: TGTGCCAGCAGCGTAGATGGGAGAGGGTATAATTCACCCCTCCACTTT
J gene: TRBJ2-7; clone size: NA; V gene: TRBV9; D gene: NA; CDR3 protein: CASSAGRQTSEQYF; CDR3 DNA: TGTGCCAGCAGCGCCGGGAGACAAACAAGCGAGCAGTACTTC
J gene: TRBJ1-5; clone size: NA; V gene: TRBV7-2; D gene: NA; CDR3 protein: CASSLEVMGNGNNQPQHF; CDR3 DNA: TGTGCCAGCAGCTTAGAAGTAATGGGGAATGGGAACAATCAGCCCCAGCATTTT
J gene: TRBJ1-2; clone size: NA; V gene: TRBV2; D gene: TRBD1; CDR3 protein: CASSVGGQKLYYGYTF; CDR3 DNA: TGTGCCAGCAGTGTGGGGGGACAGAAGCTTTACTATGGCTACACCTTC
J gene: TRBJ2-2; clone size: NA; V gene: TRBV5-1; D gene: NA; CDR3 protein: CASSLWSREPGELFF; CDR3 DNA: TGCGCCAGCAGCTTATGGTCTAGGGAGCCCGGGGAGCTGTTTTTT
J gene: TRBJ2-3; clone size: NA; V gene: TRBV29-1; D gene: TRBD2; CDR3 protein: CSELGASGRVDADTQYF; CDR3 DNA: TGCAGCGAATTAGGGGCTAGCGGGAGGGTGGATGCAGATACGCAGTATTTT
J gene: TRBJ2-1; clone size: NA; V gene: TRBV7-7; D gene: TRBD2; CDR3 protein: CASSPGTSPNEQFF; CDR3 DNA: TGTGCTAGCAGCCCCGGGACTAGCCCCAATGAGCAGTTCTTC
J gene: TRBJ1-2; clone size: NA; V gene: TRBV19; D gene: NA; CDR3 protein: CASSIPGRYGYTF; CDR3 DNA: TGTGCCAGTAGTATACCGGGCCGCTATGGCTACACCTTC
J gene: TRBJ2-7; clone size: NA; V gene: TRBV11-3; D gene: TRBD2; CDR3 protein: CASSFTGGHYEQYF; CDR3 DNA: TGTGCCAGCAGCTTTACGGGAGGGCACTACGAGCAGTACTTC
J gene: TRBJ1-2; clone size: NA; V gene: TRBV27; D gene: NA; CDR3 protein: CASPNRVSLSNYGYTF; CDR3 DNA: TGTGCCAGCCCCAACAGGGTGAGCCTATCTAACTATGGCTACACCTTC
J gene: TRBJ2-1; clone size: few; V gene: TRBV11-2; D gene: NA; CDR3 protein: CASSPGNEQFF; CDR3 DNA: TGTGCCAGCAGCCCGGGGAATGAGCAGTTCTTC
J gene: TRBJ1-1; clone size: NA; V gene: TRBV28; D gene: NA; CDR3 protein: CASNLRGPMVSLNTEAFF; CDR3 DNA: TGTGCCAGCAATCTTAGGGGCCCCATGGTTTCTTTGAACACTGAAGCTTTCTTT
J gene: TRBJ2-1; clone size: NA; V gene: TRBV7-8; D gene: NA; CDR3 protein: CASSAHLSSYNEQFF; CDR3 DNA: TGTGCCAGCAGCGCCCACTTGAGCTCCTACAATGAGCAGTTCTTC
J gene: TRBJ1-2; clone size: few; V gene: TRBV18; D gene: TRBD1; CDR3 protein: CASSPRTGLDNYGYTF; CDR3 DNA: TGTGCCAGCTCACCCAGGACAGGGCTTGATAACTATGGCTACACCTTC
J gene: TRBJ2-2; clone size: NA; V gene: TRBV10-3; D gene: TRBD2; CDR3 protein: CAIKRTSGNTGELFF; CDR3 DNA: TGTGCCATCAAGAGGACTAGCGGGAATACCGGGGAGCTGTTTTTT
J gene: TRBJ2-1; clone size: NA; V gene: TRBV20-1; D gene: NA; CDR3 protein: CSASAQNNEQFF; CDR3 DNA: TGCAGTGCTAGTGCGCAGAACAATGAGCAGTTCTTC
J gene: TRBJ2-7; clone size: NA; V gene: TRBV6-2/TRBV6-3; D gene: TRBD2; CDR3 protein: CASSDAGGEQYF; CDR3 DNA: TGTGCCAGCAGTGACGCGGGGGGCGAGCAGTACTTC
J gene: TRBJ1-1; clone size: NA; V gene: TRBV7-2; D gene: NA; CDR3 protein: CASSLALSPGGAFF; CDR3 DNA: TGTGCCAGCAGCTTAGCGCTGTCCCCCGGGGGAGCTTTCTTT
J gene: TRBJ2-3; clone size: NA; V gene: TRBV19; D gene: NA; CDR3 protein: CASSIIVTGDTSTDTQYF; CDR3 DNA: TGTGCCAGTAGTATCATCGTTACTGGGGATACTAGCACAGATACGCAGTATTTT
J gene: TRBJ2-7; clone size: NA; V gene: TRBV11-2; D gene: NA; CDR3 protein: CASSLVWQSYEQYF; CDR3 DNA: TGTGCCAGCAGCTTAGTTTGGCAGTCCTACGAGCAGTACTTC
J gene: TRBJ2-3; clone size: NA; V gene: TRBV6-5; D gene: NA; CDR3 protein: CASSYGQGHTDTQYF; CDR3 DNA: TGTGCCAGCAGTTACGGGCAGGGCCACACAGATACGCAGTATTTT
J gene: TRBJ1-5; clone size: NA; V gene: TRBV30; D gene: TRBD1; CDR3 protein: CAWGTGSQPQHF; CDR3 DNA: TGTGCCTGGGGGACAGGGAGTCAGCCCCAGCATTTT
J gene: TRBJ1-4; clone size: NA; V gene: TRBV14; D gene: TRBD1; CDR3 protein: CASSQETGVYEKLFF; CDR3 DNA: TGTGCCAGCAGCCAAGAAACAGGGGTCTACGAAAAACTGTTTTTT
J gene: TRBJ2-2; clone size: NA; V gene: TRBV6-2/TRBV6-3; D gene: NA; CDR3 protein: CASSPGGPNTGELFF; CDR3 DNA: TGTGCCAGCAGCCCCGGGGGACCTAACACCGGGGAGCTGTTTTTT
J gene: TRBJ1-2; clone size: NA; V gene: TRBV7-2; D gene: NA; CDR3 protein: CASSLGGHYGYTF; CDR3 DNA: TGTGCCAGCAGCTTAGGGGGCCACTATGGCTACACCTTC
J gene: TRBJ1-2; clone size: NA; V gene: TRBV30; D gene: NA; CDR3 protein: CAWSVPAPGASYGYTF; CDR3 DNA: TGTGCCTGGAGTGTACCCGCTCCGGGAGCCTCGTATGGCTACACCTTC
J gene: TRBJ2-1; clone size: NA; V gene: TRBV5-3; D gene: TRBD2; CDR3 protein: CARSLRQTVTSGRPSSYNEQFF; CDR3 DNA: TGTGCCAGAAGCCTCCGACAGACAGTGACTAGCGGGAGGCCGAGCTCCTACAATGAGCAGTTCTTC
J gene: TRBJ1-1; clone size: NA; V gene: TRBV7-2; D gene: NA; CDR3 protein: CASSRLGTNTEAFF; CDR3 DNA: TGTGCCAGCAGCCGTTTGGGGACGAACACTGAAGCTTTCTTT
J gene: TRBJ2-7; clone size: NA; V gene: TRBV9; D gene: NA; CDR3 protein: CASSPRPGTITPYEQYF; CDR3 DNA: TGTGCCAGCAGCCCCCGACCCGGGACCATAACACCCTACGAGCAGTACTTC
J gene: TRBJ1-4; clone size: NA; V gene: TRBV24-1; D gene: NA; CDR3 protein: CATSVGGTNEKLFF; CDR3 DNA: TGTGCCACCAGTGTAGGTGGAACTAATGAAAAACTGTTTTTT
J gene: TRBJ2-7; clone size: NA; V gene: TRBV5-1; D gene: TRBD2; CDR3 protein: CASSLRLAGAMNSYEQYF; CDR3 DNA: TGCGCCAGCAGCTTGAGACTAGCGGGGGCCATGAACTCCTACGAGCAGTACTTC
J gene: TRBJ2-1; clone size: NA; V gene: TRBV6-6; D gene: NA; CDR3 protein: CASKRGRDAGEQFF; CDR3 DNA: TGTGCCAGCAAACGTGGGCGGGATGCAGGGGAGCAGTTCTTC
J gene: TRBJ2-7; clone size: NA; V gene: TRBV11-2; D gene: NA; CDR3 protein: CASSLGVGGSYEQYF; CDR3 DNA: TGTGCCAGCAGCTTAGGAGTGGGGGGCTCCTACGAGCAGTACTTC
J gene: TRBJ1-5; clone size: NA; V gene: TRBV6-2/TRBV6-3; D gene: TRBD1; CDR3 protein: CASSHGTGYQPQHF; CDR3 DNA: TGTGCCAGCAGTCACGGGACAGGATATCAGCCCCAGCATTTT
J gene: TRBJ1-5; clone size: NA; V gene: TRBV5-4; D gene: TRBD1; CDR3 protein: CASSVDRDQPQHF; CDR3 DNA: TGTGCCAGCAGCGTAGACAGGGATCAGCCCCAGCATTTT
J gene: TRBJ2-2; clone size: NA; V gene: TRBV6-4; D gene: NA; CDR3 protein: CASTRGQVQVIGELFF; CDR3 DNA: TGTGCCAGCACTCGAGGCCAAGTACAGGTCATCGGGGAGCTGTTTTTT